A single sample is the source of the 18 T cell receptor beta chains below, sequenced in a study of blood T cell repertoires in COVID-19 (dated by TCRdb to 2018 to 2020). Preparation of the library involved the immunoSEQ multiplex PCR assay. TCRdb provides this immuneACCESS table in a form limited to in-frame rearrangements. Some clones are lacking; in checked studies, under half of them reflect an unresolved V gene, and why the rest are absent is not known. The sample table contains about 240,000 clones; only one count was recorded for 85% of them. The ten largest account for approximately 5% of the sample. The sample comprised peripheral blood. The receptors derive from a man aged 50-59 years with COVID-19, enrolled during active disease.

The chain uses TRBV11-2 and TRBJ2-6; tentatively, D is TRBD1 (6 bases). Germline-derived CDR1 and CDR2 are SGHAT and FQNNGV. CDR3 length: 17 residues. The V and J ends lost 5 bases and 2 bases respectively, with 16 bases between them. CDR3 loop: CASSHRTAQPGANVLTF. The CDR3 DNA reads as TGTGCCAGCAGCCACAGGACAGCCCAACCTGGGGCCAACGTCCTGACTTTC.

V is TRBV27 and J is TRBJ2-5; D is possibly TRBD1 (6 bases). Looked up from germline, CDR1 is MNHEY and CDR2 is SMNVEV (reference sequence). The CDR3 consists of 15 residues. V lost 5 bases and J 4 bases, leaving 17 bases between the germline ends. CDR3 DNA sequence: TGTGCCAGCAGTCCAGGGGAGTTGGGGAGAGAGACCCAGTACTTC. This codes for CASSPGELGRETQYF.

The chain recombines TRBV29-1 with TRBJ2-3; 10 bases are shared with TRBD1. The CDR3 spans 14 residues. Unmatched junction bases numbered 7, after V lost 8 bases and J lost 2 bases. Germline CDR1 SQVTM, CDR2 ANQGSEA. CDR3 nucleotide sequence: TGCAGCTCAGGGGGACAGGGGAACACAGATACGCAGTATTTT. Translation gives CSSGGQGNTDTQYF.

Remarks on this clone: A read error may produce the germline difference seen at one junction end. V gene TRBV4-1 combines with J gene TRBJ1-6; TRBD1 matches 9 bases. CDR1 is MGHRA, CDR2 YSYEKL, per germline. This CDR3 comprises 15 residues. The CDR3 loop reads CASSQGTGINSPLHF. In DNA, the CDR3 is TGCGCCAGCAGTCAAGGGACAGGGATAAATTCACCCCTCCACTTT.

This clone was seen only once. The chain carries TRBV13 and TRBJ2-7; TRBD2 agrees at 10 bases. CDR1 PRHDT and CDR2 FYEKMQ come from the germline V gene (reference sequence). V was pared by 6 bases and J by 0 bases, with 8 bases of the junction left unmatched. The CDR3 is 16 amino acids. The CDR3 reads CASRLPASGGSYEQYF. For the CDR3, the DNA is TGTGCCAGCAGACTCCCAGCTAGCGGGGGCTCCTACGAGCAGTACTTC.

On this clone: This specimen includes other DNA sequences encoding the same CDR3. CDR3 DNA: TGTGCCAGTAGTATAACCCGCAGCTCCTACGAGCAGTACTTC. Protein sequence: CASSITRSSYEQYF. The chain carries TRBV19 and TRBJ2-7; D is ambiguous. The V and J ends lost 2 bases and 0 bases respectively, with 8 bases between them. Per germline, CDR1 LNHDA and CDR2 SQIVND (reference sequence). The CDR3 has 14 amino acids.

The V call is TRBV7-2, the J call TRBJ2-7; D is ambiguous. The CDR3 contains 13 residues. Per the germline V gene, CDR1 is SGHTA and CDR2 is FQGNSA. V lost 5 bases and J 0 bases, leaving 8 bases between the germline ends. This chain's CDR3 is CASSPDSSYEQYF. CDR3 DNA: TGTGCCAGCAGCCCAGACTCCTCCTACGAGCAGTACTTC.

The chain employs TRBV19 and TRBJ2-7, with a weak D call TRBD1 (6 bases). Germline CDR1 reads LNHDA; CDR2 reads SQIVND (reference sequence). CDR3 size: 14 residues. Trimming shortened V by 2 bases and J by 1 base, and 9 bases separated the two germline ends. Here the CDR3 DNA reads TGTGCCAGTAGTATAAACAGGGCATCCTACGAGCAGTACTTC. It yields the protein CASSINRASYEQYF.

This chain links TRBV2 with TRBJ2-2; D remains unclear. This CDR3 spans 14 amino acids. Germline V gene data show CDR1 as SNHLY and CDR2 as FYNNEI. V was trimmed by 0 bases and J by 7 bases, leaving 9 bases between them. The CDR3 protein is CASSEALAGGELFF. In nucleotides, the CDR3 is TGTGCCAGCAGTGAAGCGCTCGCCGGCGGGGAGCTGTTTTTT.

V usage is TRBV12-3 or TRBV12-4 and J usage is TRBJ1-2, with 7 bases lining up with TRBD1. V was pared by 5 bases and J by 3 bases, with 3 bases of the junction left unmatched. The CDR3 runs 13 residues. As DNA, the CDR3 is TGTGCCAGCAGTCCCACAGGGGACTATGGCTACACCTTC. It is translated as CASSPTGDYGYTF.

The V call is TRBV9, the J call TRBJ1-1; the D gene is possibly TRBD1 (6 bases). The germline V and J ends were trimmed by 0 bases and 3 bases, with 12 bases remaining between them. The CDR3 has 15 residues. Germline loops: CDR1 SGDLS, CDR2 YYNGEE. In nucleotides, the CDR3 is TGTGCCAGCAGCGTAGACGGGGAGGGGGACACTGAAGCTTTCTTT. It specifies CASSVDGEGDTEAFF. Looking up the rest from reference TRBV9 and TRBJ1-1 gives the full variable domain: DSGVTQTPKHLITATGQRVTLRCSPRSGDLSVYWYQQSLDQGLQFLIQYYNGEERAKGNILERFSAQQFPDLHSELNLSSLELGDSALYFCASSVDGEGDTEAFFGQGTRLTVV.

Notes on this clone: The sample carries other DNA sequences with the same CDR3. The J gene is TRBJ2-2, the V gene TRBV7-3; possibly TRBD2 for D (6 bases). The germline gives CDR1 SGHTA, CDR2 FQGTGA. V was pared by 0 bases and J by 2 bases, with 7 bases between. This CDR3 has 15 residues. CDR3 amino acids: CASSLTGGNTGELFF. In nucleotides, the CDR3 is TGTGCCAGCAGCTTAACGGGGGGAAACACCGGGGAGCTGTTTTTT.

The J gene is TRBJ2-3, the V gene TRBV18, with D perhaps matching TRBD2 (6 bases). The CDR3 is made up of 14 amino acids. V lost 0 bases, J lost 4 bases, and 8 bases lay in between. Germline V gene data show CDR1 as KGHSH and CDR2 as LQKENI. DNA for the CDR3: TGTGCCAGCTCACCACCTTCGGGGGCAGATACGCAGTATTTT. This gives the protein CASSPPSGADTQYF.

The V and J genes are TRBV5-4 and TRBJ1-2, with TRBD1 matching over 9 bases. The ends lost 4 bases at V and 8 bases at J; junction bases unmatched: 6. This CDR3 contains 13 residues. Germline V gene sequence: CDR1 SGHNT, CDR2 YYREEE (reference sequence). The CDR3 protein is CASSLRTGAGYTF. In nucleotides, the CDR3 is TGTGCCAGCAGCCTACGGACAGGGGCAGGCTACACCTTC.

V and J are TRBV29-1 and TRBJ1-6; a possible D gene is TRBD1 (6 bases). Germline V gene sequence: CDR1 SQVTM, CDR2 ANQGSEA. The V end was cut by 5 bases, the J end by 5 bases, with 16 bases between. CDR3 length: 15 amino acids. CDR3 protein: CSVTETGGNNSPLHF. CDR3 coding DNA: TGCAGCGTTACGGAGACAGGTGGTAATAATTCACCCCTCCACTTT.

This clone was found a few times. The chain combines TRBV12-3 or TRBV12-4 with TRBJ1-4; tentative D call: TRBD1 (6 bases). The CDR3 has 13 residues. Trimming pared 5 bases from V and 7 bases from J, leaving 11 bases between. The CDR3 DNA is TGTGCCAGCAGTCCACAGGGTTCTGAAAAACTGTTTTTT. Translating gives CASSPQGSEKLFF.

In this sample, this clone turned up a few times. The chain links TRBV3-1 (or the pseudogene TRBV3-2) to TRBJ2-7; D is possibly TRBD1 (6 bases). This CDR3 spans 16 amino acids. Germline lookup yields CDR1 LGHDT and CDR2 YNNKEL (reference sequence). Trimming stripped 3 bases from V and 3 bases from J, with 18 bases between. The CDR3 protein is CASSQAQGRTVYEQYF. The CDR3 nucleotides read TGTGCCAGCAGCCAGGCACAGGGAAGAACGGTCTACGAGCAGTACTTC.

The gene calls are TRBV15 and TRBJ1-2; 7 bases map to TRBD1. Losses at the gene ends were 5 bases for V and 8 bases for J; bases not matched to a gene: 11. CDR1 is LNHNV, CDR2 YYDKDF, per germline (reference sequence). The CDR3 is 14 residues long. CDR3: CATSEGAGGYGYTF. The CDR3 DNA sequence: TGTGCCACCAGCGAGGGGGCGGGGGGGTACGGCTACACCTTC.